This TCR beta chain was recorded in a study of blood T cell repertoires in COVID-19. Study-level information: The United States, Italy and Spain supplied acute and convalescent COVID-19 samples.

This CDR3 has 15 amino acids. Per germline, CDR1 SGHTA and CDR2 FQGNSA. V lost 1 base, J lost 10 bases, and 10 bases stayed unmatched. This clone came up once. Original data processing: Amplification from reference gene primers served as the basis for estimated nucleated cell counts. Assay: immunoSEQ multiplex PCR; the TCRdb copy retains only in-frame clones and omits some. V, J and clone size reflect that table, while D and trimming were determined from the DNA. The data contain under 50,000 clones, roughly nine tenths of them seen just once; the ten biggest clones take up 15% to 20%. Material for sequencing was peripheral blood. The chain joins TRBV7-2 to TRBJ2-1; 7 nucleotides agree with TRBD2. This TCR came from a man between 70 and 80 years old with active COVID-19. DNA of the CDR3: TGTGCCAGCAGCTTAGGTGCGGGAGCCCCTGGGGAGCAGTTCTTC. Protein product: CASSLGAGAPGEQFF.